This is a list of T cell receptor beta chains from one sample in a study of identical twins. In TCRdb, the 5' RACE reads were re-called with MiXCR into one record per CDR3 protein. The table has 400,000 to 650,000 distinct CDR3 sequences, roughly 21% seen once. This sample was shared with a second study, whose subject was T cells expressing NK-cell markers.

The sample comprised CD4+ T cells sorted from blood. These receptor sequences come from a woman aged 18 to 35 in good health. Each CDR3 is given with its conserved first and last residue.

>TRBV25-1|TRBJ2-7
CASSESGTAAYEQYF
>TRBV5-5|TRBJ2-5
CASSLDSGRETQYF
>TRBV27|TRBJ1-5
CASSEQGLLNQPQHF
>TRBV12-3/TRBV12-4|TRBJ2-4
CASGETGLAKNIQYF
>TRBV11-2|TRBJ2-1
CASSPFGVRRESYNEQFF
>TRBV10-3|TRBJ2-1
CAISVRDQSYNEQFF
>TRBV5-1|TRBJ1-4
CASSFAGTVTNEKLFF
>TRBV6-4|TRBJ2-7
CASSDSKPGTESYEQYF
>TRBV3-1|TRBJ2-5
CASSQGIGLAGETQYF
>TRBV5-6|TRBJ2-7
CASSLWTGGGQYF
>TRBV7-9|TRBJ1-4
CASSLGVVSNEKLFF
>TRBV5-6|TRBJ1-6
CASSPTGGGDSPLHF
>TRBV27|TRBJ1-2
CASSSLGTSYYGYTF
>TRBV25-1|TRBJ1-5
CASSESEVSNQPQHF
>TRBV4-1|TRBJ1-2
CASSQQGNYGYTF